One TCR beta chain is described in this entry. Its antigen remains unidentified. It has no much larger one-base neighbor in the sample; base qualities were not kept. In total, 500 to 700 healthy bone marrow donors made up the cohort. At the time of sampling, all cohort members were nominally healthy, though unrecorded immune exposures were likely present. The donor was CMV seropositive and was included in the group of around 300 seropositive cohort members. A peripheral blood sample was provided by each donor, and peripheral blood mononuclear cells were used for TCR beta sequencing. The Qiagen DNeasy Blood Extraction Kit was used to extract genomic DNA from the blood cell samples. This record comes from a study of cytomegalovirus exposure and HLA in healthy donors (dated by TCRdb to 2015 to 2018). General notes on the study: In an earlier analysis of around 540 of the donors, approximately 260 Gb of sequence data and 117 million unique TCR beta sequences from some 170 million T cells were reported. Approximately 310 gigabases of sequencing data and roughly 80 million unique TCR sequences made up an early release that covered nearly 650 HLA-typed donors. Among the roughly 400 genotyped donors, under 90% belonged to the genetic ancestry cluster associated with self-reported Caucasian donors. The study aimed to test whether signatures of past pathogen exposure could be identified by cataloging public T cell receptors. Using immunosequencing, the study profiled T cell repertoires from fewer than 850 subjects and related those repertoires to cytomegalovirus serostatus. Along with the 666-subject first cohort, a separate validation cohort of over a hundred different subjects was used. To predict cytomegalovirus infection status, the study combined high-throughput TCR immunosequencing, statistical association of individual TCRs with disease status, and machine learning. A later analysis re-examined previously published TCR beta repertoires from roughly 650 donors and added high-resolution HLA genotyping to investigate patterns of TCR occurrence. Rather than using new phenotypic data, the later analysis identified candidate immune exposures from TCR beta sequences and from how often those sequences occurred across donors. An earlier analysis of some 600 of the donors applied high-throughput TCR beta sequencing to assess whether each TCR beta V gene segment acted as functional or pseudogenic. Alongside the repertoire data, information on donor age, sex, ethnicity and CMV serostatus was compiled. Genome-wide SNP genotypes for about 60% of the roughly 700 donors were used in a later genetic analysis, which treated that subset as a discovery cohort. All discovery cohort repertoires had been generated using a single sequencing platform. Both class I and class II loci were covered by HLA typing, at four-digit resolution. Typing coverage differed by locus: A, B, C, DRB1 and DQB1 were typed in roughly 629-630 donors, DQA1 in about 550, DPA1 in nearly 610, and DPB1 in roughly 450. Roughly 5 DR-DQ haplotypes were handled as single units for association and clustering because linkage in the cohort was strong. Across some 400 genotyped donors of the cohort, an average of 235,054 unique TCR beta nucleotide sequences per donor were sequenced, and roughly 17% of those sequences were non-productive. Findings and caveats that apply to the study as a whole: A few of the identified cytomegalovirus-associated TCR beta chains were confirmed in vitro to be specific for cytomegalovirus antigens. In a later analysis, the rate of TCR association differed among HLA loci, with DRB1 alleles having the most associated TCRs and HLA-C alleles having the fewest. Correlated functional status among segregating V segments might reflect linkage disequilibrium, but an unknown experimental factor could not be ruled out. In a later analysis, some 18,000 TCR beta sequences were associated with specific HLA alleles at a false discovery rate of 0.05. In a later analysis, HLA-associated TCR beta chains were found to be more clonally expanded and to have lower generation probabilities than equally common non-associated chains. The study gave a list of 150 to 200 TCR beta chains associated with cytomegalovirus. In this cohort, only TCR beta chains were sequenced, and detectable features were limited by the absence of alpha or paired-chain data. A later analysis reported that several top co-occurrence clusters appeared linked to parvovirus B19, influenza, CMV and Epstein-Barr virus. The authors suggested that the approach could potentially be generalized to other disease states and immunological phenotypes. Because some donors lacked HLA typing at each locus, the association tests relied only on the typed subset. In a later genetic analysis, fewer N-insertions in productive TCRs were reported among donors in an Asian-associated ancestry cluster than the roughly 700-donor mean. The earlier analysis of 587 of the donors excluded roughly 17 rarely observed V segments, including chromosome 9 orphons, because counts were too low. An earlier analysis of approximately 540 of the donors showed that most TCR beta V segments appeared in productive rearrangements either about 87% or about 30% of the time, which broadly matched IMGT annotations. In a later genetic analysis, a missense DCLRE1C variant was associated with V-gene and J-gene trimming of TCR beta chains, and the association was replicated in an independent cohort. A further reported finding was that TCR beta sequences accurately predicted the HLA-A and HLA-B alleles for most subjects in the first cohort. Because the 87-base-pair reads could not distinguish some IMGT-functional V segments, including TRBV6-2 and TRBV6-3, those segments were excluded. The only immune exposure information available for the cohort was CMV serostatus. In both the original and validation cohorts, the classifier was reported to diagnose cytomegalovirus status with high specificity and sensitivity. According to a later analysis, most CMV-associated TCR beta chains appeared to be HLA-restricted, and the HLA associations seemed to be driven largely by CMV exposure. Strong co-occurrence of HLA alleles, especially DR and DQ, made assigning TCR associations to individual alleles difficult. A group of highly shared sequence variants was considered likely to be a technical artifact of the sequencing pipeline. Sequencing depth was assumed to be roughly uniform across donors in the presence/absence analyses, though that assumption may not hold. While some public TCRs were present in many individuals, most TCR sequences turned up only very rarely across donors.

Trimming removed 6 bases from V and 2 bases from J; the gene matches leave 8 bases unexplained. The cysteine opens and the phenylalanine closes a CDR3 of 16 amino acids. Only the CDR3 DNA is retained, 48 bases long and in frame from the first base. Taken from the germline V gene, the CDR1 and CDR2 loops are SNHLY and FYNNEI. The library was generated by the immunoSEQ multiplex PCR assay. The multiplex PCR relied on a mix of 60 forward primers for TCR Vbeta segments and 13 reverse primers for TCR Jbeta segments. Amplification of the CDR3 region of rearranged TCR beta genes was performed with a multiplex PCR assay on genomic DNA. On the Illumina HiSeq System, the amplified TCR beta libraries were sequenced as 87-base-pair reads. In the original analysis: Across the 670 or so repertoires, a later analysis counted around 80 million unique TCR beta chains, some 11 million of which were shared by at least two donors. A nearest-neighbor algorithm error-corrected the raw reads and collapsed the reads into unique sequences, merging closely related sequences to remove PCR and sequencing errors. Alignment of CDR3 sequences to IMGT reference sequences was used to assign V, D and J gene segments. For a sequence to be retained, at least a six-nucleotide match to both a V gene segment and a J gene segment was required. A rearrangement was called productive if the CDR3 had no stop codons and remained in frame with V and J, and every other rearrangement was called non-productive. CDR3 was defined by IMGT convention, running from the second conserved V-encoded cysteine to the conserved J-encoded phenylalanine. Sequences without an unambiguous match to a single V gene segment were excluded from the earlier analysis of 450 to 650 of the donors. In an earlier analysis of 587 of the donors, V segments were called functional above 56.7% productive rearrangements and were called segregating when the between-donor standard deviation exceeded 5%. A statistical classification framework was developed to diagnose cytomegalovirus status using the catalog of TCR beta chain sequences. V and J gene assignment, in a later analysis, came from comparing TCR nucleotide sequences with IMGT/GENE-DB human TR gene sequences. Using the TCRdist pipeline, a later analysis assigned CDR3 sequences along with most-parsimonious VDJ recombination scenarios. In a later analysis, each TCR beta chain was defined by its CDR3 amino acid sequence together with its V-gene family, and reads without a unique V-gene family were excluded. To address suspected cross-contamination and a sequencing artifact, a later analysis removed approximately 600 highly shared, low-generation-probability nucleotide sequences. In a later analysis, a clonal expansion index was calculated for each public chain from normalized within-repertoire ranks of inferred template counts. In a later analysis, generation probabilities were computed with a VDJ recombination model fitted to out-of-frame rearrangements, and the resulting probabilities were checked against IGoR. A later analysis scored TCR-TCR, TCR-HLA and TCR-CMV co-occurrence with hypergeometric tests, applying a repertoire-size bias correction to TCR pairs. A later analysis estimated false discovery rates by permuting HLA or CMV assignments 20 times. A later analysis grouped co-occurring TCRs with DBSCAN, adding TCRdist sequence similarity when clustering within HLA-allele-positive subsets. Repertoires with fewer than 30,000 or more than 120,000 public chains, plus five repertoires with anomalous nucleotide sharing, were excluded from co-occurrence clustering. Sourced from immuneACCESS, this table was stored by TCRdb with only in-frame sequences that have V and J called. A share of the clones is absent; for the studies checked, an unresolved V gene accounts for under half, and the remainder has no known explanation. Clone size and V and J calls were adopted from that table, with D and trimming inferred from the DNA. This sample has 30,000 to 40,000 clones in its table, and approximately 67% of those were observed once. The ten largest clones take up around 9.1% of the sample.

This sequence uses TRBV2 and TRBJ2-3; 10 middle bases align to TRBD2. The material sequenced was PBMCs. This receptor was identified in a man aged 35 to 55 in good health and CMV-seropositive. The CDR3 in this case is CASRASSGGNTDTQYF. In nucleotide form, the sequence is TGTGCCAGCAGGGCCAGTAGCGGGGGGAACACAGATACGCAGTATTTT.